This T cell receptor (beta chain) originates from a study of CD8+CD57+ T cells in acquired aplastic anemia. Study overall: The sorted CD4+ and CD8+ cells yielded an average around 3.2 ug of DNA. Read counts for CD4+ cells (from healthy donors) averaged about 10 million.

The study's findings and limits: Some 30 shared CD8+ CDR3s appeared highly expressed within patients' immunodominant clones. Patients showed no significant difference from controls in CD8+ Simpson's diversity.

As to this clonotype: The antigen is unknown.

TCR beta VDJ and CDR3 profiles were obtained from a genomic DNA template. One entry per CDR3 protein results from TCRdb running MiXCR on the reads. The repertoire holds 150,000 to 200,000 distinct CDR3 sequences, with about 60% as singletons. Sequencing was carried out using sorted CD4+, CD8+, or CD8+CD57+ T cells (not recorded which) from PBMCs. This TCR was recovered from a human donor in good health.

The chain's CDR3 is CATSDRSGIGETQYF. CDR3 DNA sequence: TGTGCCACCAGTGATAGGAGCGGAATAGGGGAGACCCAGTACTTC. The chain employs TRBV24-1 and TRBJ2-5; tentatively, D is TRBD2 (5 bases). Trimming took 3 bases from V and 5 from J, leaving 15 bases between them. Looked up from germline, CDR1 is KGHDR and CDR2 is SFDVKD. The CDR3 spans 15 residues.